One and the same sample provided the 15 T cell receptor beta chains below, sequenced in a study of T cell responses to AZD1222 COVID-19 vaccine. Libraries were prepared by immunoSEQ multiplex PCR; TCRdb keeps only in-frame clonotypes and omits some of them. The sample contains just over 150,000 clones, around 86% of which appear only once. Sequencing was performed on peripheral blood, taken 28 days after the second AZD1222 dose. The receptor set was obtained from an adult who received the AZD1222 COVID-19 vaccine.

The V gene is TRBV18, the J gene TRBJ2-3; D remains ambiguous. CDR1 and CDR2 (germline): KGHSH, LQKENI. The CDR3 is 11 amino acids. V was clipped by 5 bases and J by 6 bases, with 6 bases between them. Here the CDR3 reads CASSSPDTQYF. In DNA form, the CDR3 reads TGTGCCAGCTCATCGCCGGATACGCAGTATTTT. The full variable domain, completed using reference TRBV18 and TRBJ2-3, is NAGVMQNPRHLVRRRGQEARLRCSPMKGHSHVYWYRQLPEEGLKFMVYLQKENIIDESGMPKERFSAEFPKEGPSILRIQQVVRGDSAAYFCASSSPDTQYFGPGTRLTVL.

V gene TRBV5-1 combines with J gene TRBJ1-3; D is possibly TRBD1 (6 bases). V was clipped by 0 bases and J by 0 bases, with 13 bases between them. This CDR3 region has 17 residues. Germline CDR1 reads SGHRS; CDR2 reads YFSETQ. CDR3 nucleotide sequence: TGCGCCAGCAGCTTGGAAAGTGGGGGGCCCTCTGGAAACACCATATATTTT. As protein: CASSLESGGPSGNTIYF.

This clone was recorded once. The rearrangement joins TRBV19 to TRBJ2-1; TRBD2 agrees at 10 bases. The trim removed 5 bases at V and 7 bases at J, leaving 14 bases unmatched. Germline-derived CDR1 and CDR2 are LNHDA and SQIVND (reference sequence). This CDR3 region has 17 residues. The CDR3 DNA reads TGTGCCAGTAGTCCTCAGGGCGGGCTAGCGGGAGTGAATGAGCAGTTCTTC. This gives the protein CASSPQGGLAGVNEQFF. The full variable domain, with the rest looked up from reference TRBV19 and TRBJ2-1, is DGGITQSPKYLFRKEGQNVTLSCEQNLNHDAMYWYRQDPGQGLRLIYYSQIVNDFQKGDIAEGYSVSREKKESFPLTVTSAQKNPTAFYLCASSPQGGLAGVNEQFFGPGTRLTVL.

The CDR3 DNA reads as TGTGCCAGCAGTTCTAACAGGGCCTCACCCCTCCACTTT. Amino acids: CASSSNRASPLHF. V is TRBV7-3 and J is TRBJ1-6; D possibly corresponds to TRBD1 (6 bases). CDR3 length equals 13 residues. The V end was cut by 6 bases, the J end by 10 bases, with 13 bases between. CDR1 is SGHTA and CDR2 is FQGTGA in the germline V gene.

This clone was observed once. The CDR3 DNA follows: TGTGCCAGCAGACATGGACAGAACACTGAAGCTTTCTTT. Its translation is CASRHGQNTEAFF. This chain links TRBV3-1 (or the pseudogene TRBV3-2) with TRBJ1-1; maybe TRBD1 (5 bases). The CDR3 consists of 13 residues. V dropped 6 bases and J dropped 1 base, with 9 bases sitting between them. Per germline, CDR1 LGHDT and CDR2 YNNKEL (reference sequence).

The gene calls are TRBV12-5 and TRBJ2-7; 10 bases are a match to TRBD2. This CDR3 is 17 amino acids long. Germline V lookup: CDR1 LGHNT, CDR2 FRNRAP. J gave up 2 bases and V 9 bases, and 16 bases lay outside the gene matches. CDR3 coding DNA: TGTGCTAGACCCAACCCGGGACTAGCGCAGTCGCCCTACGAGCAGTACTTC. It codes for CARPNPGLAQSPYEQYF.

CDR3 region: CASSVAPGASQETQYF. The CDR3 DNA follows: TGTGCCAGCAGCGTAGCCCCTGGAGCTAGCCAAGAGACCCAGTACTTC. V and J are TRBV9 and TRBJ2-5; D is undetermined. Germline V gene data show CDR1 as SGDLS and CDR2 as YYNGEE. V was trimmed by 0 bases and J by 1 base, leaving 13 bases between them. The CDR3 runs to 16 residues.

J is TRBJ2-1 and V is TRBV20-1, with D unresolved. Trimming took off 3 bases at V and 2 bases at J, with 14 bases between the two ends. The CDR3 runs 15 residues. The germline V gene encodes CDR1 DFQATT and CDR2 SNEGSKA (reference sequence). CDR3 nucleotide sequence: TGCAGTGCTAGTGATTTCGGTCGACCCTACAATGAGCAGTTCTTC. Amino acids: CSASDFGRPYNEQFF.

This chain uses TRBV10-3 with TRBJ1-3, with 7 bases fitting TRBD1. J gave up 3 bases and V 5 bases, and 7 bases lay outside the gene matches. Germline loops: CDR1 ENHRY, CDR2 SYGVKD. The length of the CDR3 is 15 residues. The CDR3 reads CAISPGQIGGNTIYF. Written as DNA, the CDR3 is TGTGCCATCAGTCCGGGACAGATAGGTGGAAACACCATATATTTT.

V gene TRBV11-2 combines with J gene TRBJ1-2; D call uncertain. This CDR3 region has 12 residues. Trimming shortened V by 3 bases and J by 5 bases, and 7 bases separated the two germline ends. CDR1 and CDR2 from the germline V gene are SGHAT and FQNNGV. The CDR3 DNA is TGTGCCAGCAGCTTGGGGAGGTATGGCTACACCTTC. It encodes CASSLGRYGYTF.

The chain has TRBV28 and TRBJ1-3, with 10 bases that match TRBD1. CDR1 and CDR2 (germline): MDHEN, SYDVKM. This CDR3 contains 15 residues. The junction had 10 bases not matched to a gene; V was cut back by 6 bases and J by 8 bases. DNA for the CDR3: TGTGCCAGCAGAGCCCCGGGACAGGGGAGCGACACCATATATTTT. This codes for CASRAPGQGSDTIYF.

This sequence joins TRBV6-5 and TRBJ1-2, with 10 nucleotides matching TRBD1. Germline loops: CDR1 MNHEY, CDR2 SVGAGI. The trim removed 5 bases at V and 3 bases at J, leaving 6 bases unmatched. The length of the CDR3 is 15 residues. Here the CDR3 reads CASSRTGTGDYGYTF. The CDR3 DNA reads as TGTGCCAGCAGTAGGACCGGGACAGGGGACTATGGCTACACCTTC.

The V gene is TRBV2, the J gene TRBJ2-2; the D gene is possibly TRBD2 (5 bases). Germline V lookup: CDR1 SNHLY, CDR2 FYNNEI. The V gene lost 4 bases and the J gene lost 9 bases, with 15 bases spanning the gap. This CDR3 region has 14 residues. CDR3 residues: CASSGVQTGRELFF. The DNA of the CDR3 is TGTGCCAGCAGTGGAGTACAGACCGGGAGGGAGCTGTTTTTT.

DNA for the CDR3: TGTGCCAGCAGCTTAGTGGCGGGAGCCTACGAGCAGTACTTC. This translates into CASSLVAGAYEQYF. This sequence joins TRBV7-8 and TRBJ2-7; 7 bases match TRBD2. This CDR3 is 14 amino acids long. Looked up from germline, CDR1 is SGHVS and CDR2 is FQNEAQ. The ends lost 1 base at V and 2 bases at J; junction bases unmatched: 2.

The gene calls are TRBV9 and TRBJ2-7; 7 bases are a match to TRBD1. The ends lost 4 bases at V and 2 bases at J; junction bases unmatched: 6. Germline CDR1 and CDR2: SGDLS and YYNGEE. The CDR3 has 14 residues. DNA of the CDR3: TGTGCCAGCAGCCCCGGACAGGCGGCCTACGAGCAGTACTTC. As protein: CASSPGQAAYEQYF. The full variable domain, its missing parts supplied by reference TRBV9 and TRBJ2-7, is DSGVTQTPKHLITATGQRVTLRCSPRSGDLSVYWYQQSLDQGLQFLIQYYNGEERAKGNILERFSAQQFPDLHSELNLSSLELGDSALYFCASSPGQAAYEQYFGPGTRLTVT.